A selection of T cell receptor beta chains follows, all from one sample in a study of T cell responses to AZD1222 COVID-19 vaccine. The table came from immunoSEQ multiplex PCR; TCRdb's copy has only in-frame clones and leaves some out. The sample yields more than 150,000 clones, 75% to 95% seen once. Sample: peripheral blood, taken on day 0 of AZD1222 vaccination. Source of these receptors: an adult in good health. Each CDR3 is given with its conserved first and last residue. D genes are given only for firm matches. Some rows mark clone size as missing; the rest say once, few, many or name a class of expanded clone.

TRBJ1-1,.,TRBV6-5,.,14,CASSYWDGNTEAFF,TGTGCCAGCAGTTACTGGGACGGGAACACTGAAGCTTTCTTT
TRBJ1-6,few,TRBV7-2,TRBD1,16,CASSPRQGATGSPLHF,TGTGCCAGCAGCCCTCGACAGGGAGCGACCGGATCACCCCTCCACTTT
TRBJ1-3,.,TRBV6-5,.,14,CASGGPKSGNTIYF,TGTGCCAGCGGGGGACCGAAGTCTGGAAACACCATATATTTT
TRBJ1-2,.,TRBV5-1,.,14,CASSTYGPVDGYTF,TGCGCCAGCAGCACCTATGGGCCGGTGGATGGCTACACCTTC
TRBJ1-2,.,TRBV28,.,14,CASSWESPAYGYTF,TGTGCCAGCAGTTGGGAAAGTCCGGCGTATGGCTACACCTTC
TRBJ2-3,.,TRBV7-9,.,18,CASSPPAAGTSLTDTQYF,TGTGCCAGCAGCCCACCCGCTGCCGGGACCTCACTAACAGATACGCAGTATTTT
TRBJ1-1,.,TRBV5-8,.,13,CASSLEKNTEAFF,TGTGCCAGCAGCTTGGAGAAAAACACTGAAGCTTTCTTT
TRBJ1-1,.,TRBV7-2,.,15,CASSLLWARGTEAFF,TGTGCCAGCAGCTTACTCTGGGCGCGAGGCACTGAAGCTTTCTTT
TRBJ2-5,.,TRBV5-1,.,14,CASSTAGPQETQYF,TGCGCCAGCAGCACCGCGGGTCCGCAAGAGACCCAGTACTTC
TRBJ1-5,.,TRBV28,.,15,CASLRGQASNQPQHF,TGTGCCAGCCTACGGGGGCAGGCCAGCAATCAGCCCCAGCATTTT
TRBJ2-7,.,TRBV6-5,.,15,CASIRPRGAIYEQYF,TGTGCCAGCATTCGCCCACGGGGGGCTATCTACGAGCAGTACTTC
TRBJ1-1,.,TRBV28,TRBD1,16,CASSSPGQGTDTEAFF,TGTGCCAGCAGTTCCCCGGGACAGGGGACGGACACTGAAGCTTTCTTT
TRBJ1-4,.,TRBV27,.,15,CASSSRLPTNEKLFF,TGTGCCAGCAGTTCCCGTCTCCCAACTAATGAAAAACTGTTTTTT
TRBJ1-1,.,TRBV19,.,13,CAVRQAVNTEAFF,TGTGCCGTTCGACAGGCCGTGAACACTGAAGCTTTCTTT
TRBJ2-1,.,TRBV4-1,.,12,CASSQDSGEQFF,TGCGCCAGCAGCCAAGATAGTGGCGAGCAGTTCTTC
TRBJ2-3,.,TRBV5-4,.,16,CASSLGGLVGSDTQYF,TGTGCCAGCAGCTTGGGAGGATTGGTAGGCTCAGATACGCAGTATTTT
TRBJ1-3,.,TRBV11-2,.,15,CASSLGSSSGNTIYF,TGTGCCAGCAGCTTAGGGTCCTCTTCTGGAAACACCATATATTTT
TRBJ1-2,.,TRBV19,TRBD1,14,CASSSGGGNYGYTF,TGTGCCAGTAGCTCAGGGGGAGGCAACTATGGCTACACCTTC
TRBJ1-5,.,TRBV7-9,.,17,CASSPGWGSDSNQPQHF,TGTGCCAGCAGCCCTGGGTGGGGATCGGATAGCAATCAGCCCCAGCATTTT
TRBJ1-1,.,TRBV18,.,15,CASSPPNRAGAEAFF,TGTGCCAGCTCACCACCGAACAGGGCTGGCGCTGAAGCTTTCTTT
TRBJ2-6,once,TRBV19,TRBD1,17,CASSSGQGASGANVLTF,TGTGCCAGTAGTTCGGGACAGGGGGCGTCTGGGGCCAACGTCCTGACTTTC
TRBJ2-5,.,TRBV18,.,14,CASSPLGLQETQYF,TGTGCCAGCTCACCCCTCGGACTCCAAGAGACCCAGTACTTC
TRBJ2-1,.,TRBV9,TRBD2,15,CASTERGGPYNEQFF,TGTGCCAGCACCGAGCGGGGGGGCCCGTACAATGAGCAGTTCTTC
TRBJ1-2,.,TRBV7-9,.,13,CASSRGASYGYTF,TGTGCCAGCAGCCGCGGGGCGAGCTATGGCTACACCTTC
TRBJ1-4,.,TRBV5-1,TRBD1,19,CASSRQPGQAPTTNEKLFF,TGCGCCAGCAGCCGCCAACCGGGACAGGCTCCTACAACTAATGAAAAACTGTTTTTT
TRBJ1-2,.,TRBV7-9,.,15,CASSSLDNSYYGYTF,TGTGCCAGCAGCTCCCTGGACAATTCTTACTATGGCTACACCTTC
TRBJ1-1,.,TRBV5-4,TRBD1,15,CASSRPQGEGTEAFF,TGTGCCAGCAGCAGACCACAGGGGGAGGGCACTGAAGCTTTCTTT
TRBJ1-2,.,TRBV5-6,.,14,CASSLGVLDYGYTF,TGTGCCAGCAGCTTGGGCGTCCTAGACTATGGCTACACCTTC
TRBJ1-6,.,TRBV9,.,14,CASSVSGSYSPLHF,TGTGCCAGCAGCGTGTCAGGTTCTTATTCACCCCTCCACTTT
TRBJ2-1,once,TRBV3-1/TRBV3-2,TRBD2,15,CASSARFGLALEQFF,TGTGCCAGCAGCGCAAGATTTGGACTAGCGCTTGAGCAGTTCTTC
TRBJ1-2,.,TRBV29-1,.,13,CSASPTVDYGYTF,TGCAGCGCGTCCCCGACAGTCGACTATGGCTACACCTTC
TRBJ1-1,.,TRBV30,.,15,CAWSVPGGEGTEAFF,TGTGCCTGGAGTGTACCGGGGGGAGAAGGCACTGAAGCTTTCTTT
TRBJ2-7,.,TRBV19,.,13,CASSRYTGNEQYF,TGTGCCAGTAGCCGTTACACAGGGAACGAGCAGTACTTC
TRBJ1-5,.,TRBV9,.,14,CASSVDGTSQPQHF,TGTGCCAGCAGCGTAGATGGGACCAGTCAGCCCCAGCATTTT
TRBJ1-1,.,TRBV9,.,14,CASSVTAGAPEAFF,TGTGCCAGCAGCGTAACTGCTGGGGCCCCTGAAGCTTTCTTT
TRBJ2-1,.,TRBV9,TRBD2,15,CASSVTSGSYNEQFF,TGTGCCAGCAGCGTCACTAGCGGCTCCTACAATGAGCAGTTCTTC
TRBJ1-1,.,TRBV4-3,.,14,CASRWTVSDTEAFF,TGCGCCAGCCGATGGACAGTTTCCGACACTGAAGCTTTCTTT
TRBJ1-6,.,TRBV5-5,.,17,CASEPRGRSSYNSPLHF,TGTGCCAGCGAACCCCGGGGCAGAAGCTCCTATAATTCACCCCTCCACTTT
TRBJ1-4,.,TRBV30,TRBD1,16,CAWSAPGRGLDEKLFF,TGTGCCTGGAGTGCCCCTGGCAGGGGGCTTGATGAAAAACTGTTTTTT